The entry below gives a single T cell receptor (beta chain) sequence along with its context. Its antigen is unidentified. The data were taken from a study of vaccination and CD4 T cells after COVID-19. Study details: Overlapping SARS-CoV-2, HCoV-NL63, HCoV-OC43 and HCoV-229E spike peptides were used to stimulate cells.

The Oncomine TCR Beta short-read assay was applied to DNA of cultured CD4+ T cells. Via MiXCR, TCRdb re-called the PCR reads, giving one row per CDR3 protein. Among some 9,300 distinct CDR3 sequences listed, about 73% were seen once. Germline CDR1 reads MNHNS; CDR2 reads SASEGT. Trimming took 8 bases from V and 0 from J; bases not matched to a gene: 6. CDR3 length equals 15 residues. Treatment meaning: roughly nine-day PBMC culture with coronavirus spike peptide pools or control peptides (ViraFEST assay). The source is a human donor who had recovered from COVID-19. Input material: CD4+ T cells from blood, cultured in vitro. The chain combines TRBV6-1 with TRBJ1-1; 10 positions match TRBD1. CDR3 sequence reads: CASVPGQGMNTEAFF. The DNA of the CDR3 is TGTGCCAGCGTCCCGGGACAGGGGATGAACACTGAAGCTTTCTTT.